This T cell receptor (beta chain) was observed in a study of brain T cells in children with intractable seizures. The CDR3 has 17 amino acids. Trimming took 3 bases from V and 4 from J; bases not matched to a gene: 8. Germline assignment: CDR1 SGHDT and CDR2 YYEEEE. This table comes from immunoSEQ multiplex PCR, and its TCRdb copy is limited to in-frame clones, with some not included. Of around 38,000 clones listed, over 75% are singletons. Patients received at least one anti-epileptic drug before surgery. The TCR comes from a girl aged 2-10 years with tuberous sclerosis and intractable seizures. This specimen was peripheral blood, taken at surgery. This chain links TRBV5-6 with TRBJ2-1; 12 nucleotides align to TRBD2. The CDR3 spells CASSSSSGGARYNEQFF. The DNA for the CDR3 is TGTGCCAGCAGCTCCTCTAGCGGGGGGGCCAGATACAATGAGCAGTTCTTC.